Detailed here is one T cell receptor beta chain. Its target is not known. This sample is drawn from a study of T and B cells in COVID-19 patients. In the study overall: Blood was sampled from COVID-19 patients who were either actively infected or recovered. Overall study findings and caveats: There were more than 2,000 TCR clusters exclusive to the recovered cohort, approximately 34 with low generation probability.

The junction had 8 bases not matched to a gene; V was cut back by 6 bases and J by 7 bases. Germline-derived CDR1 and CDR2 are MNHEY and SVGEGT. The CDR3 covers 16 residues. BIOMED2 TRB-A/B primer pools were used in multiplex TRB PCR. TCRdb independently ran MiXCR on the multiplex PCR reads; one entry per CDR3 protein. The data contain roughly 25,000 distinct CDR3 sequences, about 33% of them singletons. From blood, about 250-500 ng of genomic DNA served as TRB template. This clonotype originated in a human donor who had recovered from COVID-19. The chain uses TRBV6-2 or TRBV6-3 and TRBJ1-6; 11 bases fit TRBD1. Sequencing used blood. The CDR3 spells CASSRDRGAGNSPLHF. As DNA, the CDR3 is TGTGCCAGCAGCCGGGACAGGGGGGCTGGGAATTCACCCCTCCACTTT.